The TCR beta chain described here comes from a study of blood T cell repertoires in COVID-19. The data were produced by immunoSEQ multiplex PCR, yet TCRdb's version contains in-frame clones alone and is incomplete. The data contain some 11,000 clones, 70% to 75% of them singletons. Between the trimmed V and J ends, which lost 0 bases and 3 bases, there was a span of 11 bases. The germline V gene has CDR1 GTSNPN and CDR2 SVGIG (reference sequence). The CDR3 runs 15 residues. The clonotype originates from a human donor in a cohort sampled during active COVID-19. Sequenced sample: peripheral blood. V gene TRBV30 combines with J gene TRBJ2-2; D may be TRBD2 (6 bases). The CDR3: CAWSVRRGHTGELFF. The CDR3 DNA follows: TGTGCCTGGAGTGTAAGGCGGGGCCACACCGGGGAGCTGTTTTTT.